These 31 T cell receptor beta chains were sequenced from one sample in a study of metastatic and nonmetastatic thyroid tumors. TCRdb re-clonotyped the PCR reads through MiXCR. The table records 49,000 or so clones, under 30% of them present only once. Prior to thyroid surgery, none of the patients had received any treatment. Input material: blood. These receptors were taken from a male donor with papillary thyroid cancer or a benign thyroid nodule (not recorded which). Some clones in this sample may be carry-over from other donors' samples.

As concerns this clone: A much larger clone differs by one base, so this may be a read error. The rearrangement links TRBV5-1 to TRBJ1-1; D may be TRBD1 (5 bases). In germline, CDR1 is SGHRS, CDR2 YFSETQ. The CDR3 is made up of 13 amino acids. V lost 2 bases to trimming and J lost 2 bases, with 7 bases between them. The CDR3 loop is CASSFGANTEAFF. CDR3 coding DNA: TGCGCCAGCAGCTTTGGGGCCAACACTGAAGCTTTCTTT.

This clone is classed as medium-sized. The V gene is TRBV19, the J gene TRBJ2-7, with D possibly being TRBD2 (6 bases). The V and J ends lost 3 bases and 4 bases respectively, with 10 bases between them. Germline CDR1 is LNHDA and CDR2 is SQIVND (reference sequence). CDR3 length: 13 amino acids. Here the CDR3 DNA reads TGTGCCAGTAGTATCGGGGGTGGATACGAGCAGTACTTC. It codes for CASSIGGGYEQYF.

In the case of this clone: This may stem from a read error, because a much larger clone lies one nucleotide away. Other DNA sequences in the sample encode the same CDR3. This chain connects TRBV7-2 to TRBJ2-2; perhaps TRBD2 as D (5 bases). The germline V gene has CDR1 SGHTA and CDR2 FQGNSA. V lost 0 bases to trimming and J lost 5 bases, with 7 bases between them. The CDR3 is made up of 14 amino acids. This CDR3 is CASSLAPGTGELFF. DNA of the CDR3: TGTGCCAGCAGCTTAGCTCCGGGGACCGGGGAGCTGTTTTTT.

This clone was seen more than once but under ten times. J is TRBJ2-7 and V is TRBV28; tentatively, D is TRBD1 (7 bases). Germline V gene sequence: CDR1 MDHEN, CDR2 SYDVKM. The CDR3 runs 13 residues. Trimming cost V 6 bases and J 3 bases, with 12 bases left between them. CDR3 coding DNA: TGTGCCAGCAGAGGGGGGACAGTCTACGAGCAGTACGTC. It specifies CASRGGTVYEQYV.

This clone was counted only a few times. J is TRBJ2-2 and V is TRBV6-5; no firm D call. Per germline, CDR1 MNHEY and CDR2 SVGAGI. Trimming removed 2 bases at V and 4 bases at J, with 2 bases between. The CDR3 is made up of 12 amino acids. CDR3 residues: CASSYRTGELFF. The CDR3 DNA follows: TGTGCCAGCAGTTACCGCACCGGGGAGCTGTTTTTT.

The J gene is TRBJ2-7, the V gene TRBV4-1; D may be TRBD2 (5 bases). The CDR3 length is 16 residues. The V gene lost 3 bases and the J gene lost 1 base, with 16 bases spanning the gap. CDR1 is MGHRA, CDR2 YSYEKL, per germline. The CDR3 protein is CASSHQLRAASYEQYF. The CDR3 bases are TGCGCCAGCAGCCACCAACTGAGAGCGGCATCCTACGAGCAGTACTTC.

Here the CDR3 DNA reads TGCGCCAGCAGCCTCTATTCAGGGAACTATGGCTACACCTTC. It specifies CASSLYSGNYGYTF. V is TRBV4-3 and J is TRBJ1-2; possible D gene TRBD1, 5 bases. CDR3 length: 14 amino acids. V was pared by 4 bases and J by 2 bases, with 11 bases between. Germline V gene data show CDR1 as LGHNA and CDR2 as YSLEER.

This clone was seen many times. It may be a read error: a sequence one base away is much more abundant. The conserved phenylalanine or tryptophan is not found at the CDR3 terminus, so this likely reflects a read error. This chain connects TRBV5-1 to TRBJ1-2; D unresolved. The length of the CDR3 is 13 residues. V gave up 5 bases and J gave up 2 bases, with 10 bases separating them. The germline gives CDR1 SGHRS, CDR2 YFSETQ. The CDR3 loop reads CASRPTENYGYTL. CDR3 sequence (DNA): TGCGCCAGCAGACCGACGGAGAACTATGGCTACACCCTC.

This clone was recorded at least ten times. This rearrangement joins TRBV7-7 to TRBJ2-5; D possibly uses TRBD1 or TRBD2 (5 bases each). The CDR3 loop spans 14 amino acids. Trimming removed 0 bases from V and 5 bases from J, with 10 bases in between. Germline loops: CDR1 SSHAT, CDR2 FNYEAQ (reference sequence). The CDR3 loop reads CASSLAPEGETQYF. CDR3 in DNA: TGTGCCAGCAGCTTAGCGCCCGAGGGGGAGACCCAGTACTTC.

The rearrangement uses TRBV24-1 and TRBJ2-7; D could derive from TRBD1 or TRBD2 (6 bases each). The CDR3 has 14 residues. Trimming stripped 2 bases from V and 7 bases from J, with 14 bases between. Looked up from germline, CDR1 is KGHDR and CDR2 is SFDVKD. This CDR3 is CATSDSNRAGEQYF. CDR3 DNA sequence: TGTGCCACCAGTGATTCAAACAGGGCGGGGGAGCAGTACTTC.

The rearrangement uses TRBV30 and TRBJ1-6; unclear D gene. V lost 3 bases and J 6 bases, leaving 9 bases between the germline ends. Germline V gene data show CDR1 as GTSNPN and CDR2 as SVGIG (reference sequence). This CDR3 is built from 13 residues. The CDR3 reads CAWRKYGNSPLHF. CDR3 sequence (DNA): TGTGCCTGGAGAAAGTACGGTAATTCACCCCTCCACTTT.

This clone was found many times. The gene calls are TRBV20-1 and TRBJ2-5; maybe TRBD2 (6 bases). The germline V gene has CDR1 DFQATT and CDR2 SNEGSKA (reference sequence). CDR3 size: 14 residues. Between the trimmed V and J ends, which lost 6 bases and 1 base, there was a span of 15 bases. Written as DNA, the CDR3 is TGCAGTGCCAATCTAGCCGGGGGCCAAGAGACCCAGTACTTC. It yields the protein CSANLAGGQETQYF.

This clone was picked up a small number of times. The gene calls are TRBV6-1 and TRBJ1-2, with unresolved D. Germline V lookup: CDR1 MNHNS, CDR2 SASEGT. V lost 6 bases and J 0 bases, leaving 11 bases between the germline ends. This CDR3 is 14 amino acids long. CDR3 amino acids: CASRSSGTNYGYTF. The CDR3 coding sequence is TGTGCCAGCAGGTCAAGCGGCACTAACTATGGCTACACCTTC.

This clone appeared a few times. The chain recombines TRBV19 with TRBJ2-3; the D gene is possibly TRBD1 (5 bases). Deletions cut 5 bases from V and 7 bases from J, with 19 bases between. The CDR3 has 15 residues. Germline V CDR1 and CDR2: LNHDA, SQIVND (reference sequence). This chain's CDR3 is CASSGARYNAYTQYF. CDR3 coding DNA: TGTGCCAGTAGTGGGGCGCGGTACAACGCATATACGCAGTATTTT.

This clone appeared many times. The chain uses TRBV5-1 and TRBJ1-2, with D unclear. The germline V and J ends were trimmed by 4 bases and 2 bases, with 21 bases remaining between them. The germline gives CDR1 SGHRS, CDR2 YFSETQ. This CDR3 region has 17 residues. CDR3: CASSHTPTETPNYGYTF. The CDR3 DNA is TGCGCCAGCAGCCATACACCGACTGAGACACCCAACTATGGCTACACCTTC.

By sample fraction, this clone is medium-sized. The chain carries TRBV15 and TRBJ2-1; 7 bases align to TRBD2. Germline V CDR1 and CDR2: LNHNV, YYDKDF (reference sequence). This CDR3 contains 14 residues. V shed 8 bases, J shed 8 bases, and the junction held 12 bases outside the gene matches. In DNA form, the CDR3 reads TGTGCCACCCATAGCGGGCTACCGGGCCATGAGCAGTTCTTC. Protein product: CATHSGLPGHEQFF.

By its share, this clone is medium-sized. This chain uses TRBV18 with TRBJ2-7; D is possibly TRBD1 (7 bases). The CDR3 totals 13 residues. V gave up 2 bases and J gave up 7 bases, with 12 bases separating them. Germline V gene sequence: CDR1 KGHSH, CDR2 LQKENI. CDR3 region: CASSPSRDREQYF. The DNA of the CDR3 is TGTGCCAGCTCACCATCGCGGGACAGAGAGCAGTACTTC.

The chain carries TRBV27 and TRBJ2-7; D remains unclear. CDR1 and CDR2 (germline): MNHEY, SMNVEV (reference sequence). This CDR3 has 15 amino acids. V was pared by 5 bases and J by 4 bases, with 18 bases between. This chain's CDR3 is CASSIKGKSGYEQYF. The DNA for the CDR3 is TGTGCCAGCAGTATAAAGGGAAAAAGTGGATACGAGCAGTACTTC.

This clone was counted a few times. This chain links TRBV10-2 with TRBJ2-2; D possibly corresponds to TRBD2 (7 bases). V dropped 6 bases and J dropped 0 bases, with 11 bases sitting between them. The CDR3 is 15 amino acids. Germline V gene data show CDR1 as WSHSY and CDR2 as SAAADI. The DNA for the CDR3 is TGCGCCAGCAGAGGGGAGGGGGCGAACACCGGGGAGCTGTTTTTT. Translation gives CASRGEGANTGELFF.

This clone appeared many times. The chain has TRBV6-4 and TRBJ2-2, with TRBD1 identical over 9 bases. Trimming cost V 6 bases and J 5 bases; bases outside gene matches: 4. CDR3 size: 14 residues. Per the germline V gene, CDR1 is MRHNA and CDR2 is SNTAGT. The CDR3 reads CASSLDRGTGELFF. DNA for the CDR3: TGTGCCAGCAGCCTCGACAGGGGGACCGGGGAGCTGTTTTTT.

As to this clone: This may come from a read error, since a much larger clone is one base off. V usage is TRBV11-3 and J usage is TRBJ2-4; 8 bases align to TRBD1. The germline CDR1 and CDR2 sequences are SGHNT and YENEEA. This CDR3 region has 17 residues. Losses at the gene ends were 1 base for V and 1 base for J; bases not matched to a gene: 6. The CDR3 loop is CASSLGQYRGAKNIQYF. The CDR3 DNA follows: TGTGCCAGCAGCTTAGGGCAATACAGGGGGGCCAAAAACATTCAGTACTTC. Combining the CDR3 with reference TRBV11-3 and TRBJ2-4 gives the whole variable domain EAGVVQSPRYKIIEKKQPVAFWCNPISGHNTLYWYLQNLGQGPELLIRYENEEAVDDSQLPKDRFSAERLKGVDSTLKIQPAELGDSAVYLCASSLGQYRGAKNIQYFGAGTRLSVL.

This clone has a count of ten or more. The gene calls are TRBV15 and TRBJ2-1; 9 bases match TRBD2. Trimming took 6 bases from V and 4 from J; bases not matched to a gene: 4. Per the germline V gene, CDR1 is LNHNV and CDR2 is YYDKDF (reference sequence). This CDR3 spans 14 amino acids. The CDR3 loop is CATSLAGTYNEQFF. The CDR3 nucleotides read TGTGCCACCAGTCTAGCGGGGACTTACAATGAGCAGTTCTTC.

J is TRBJ2-2 and V is TRBV6-1; 8 bases align to TRBD1. V was clipped by 4 bases and J by 6 bases; unmatched bases: 16. The germline V gene encodes CDR1 MNHNS and CDR2 SASEGT. The CDR3 spans 18 residues. CDR3 sequence (DNA): TGTGCCAGCAGTGCCCGGACAGGGTGTGCGACTGTCCCCGGGGAGCTGTTTTTT. Translated: CASSARTGCATVPGELFF.

To note about this clone: Mismatch with germline at one junction end may stem from a read error. This chain joins TRBV5-1 and TRBJ2-1, with D perhaps TRBD2 (5 bases). The CDR3 is 15 residues long. Germline V gene sequence: CDR1 SGHRS, CDR2 YFSETQ. The CDR3: CASSLVSGNNNEQLF. CDR3 coding DNA: TGCGCCAGCAGCCTAGTATCGGGGAATAACAATGAGCAGCTCTTC.

This clone showed up just once. The chain combines TRBV30 with TRBJ2-7; D is perhaps TRBD1 (6 bases). V lost 7 bases and J lost 3, with 19 bases in between. The germline V gene encodes CDR1 GTSNPN and CDR2 SVGIG (reference sequence). The CDR3 spans 14 residues. CDR3 in amino acids: CASSRQGSRYEQYF. DNA for the CDR3: TGTGCCTCAAGTCGGCAGGGGTCGCGCTACGAGCAGTACTTC.

This clone came up a few times. A read error may explain this, as a much larger clone is one base away. DNA of the CDR3: TGTGCCAGCATCCAAGATGAAGGGAATAAGGATTACAATGAGCAGTTCTTC. It specifies CASIQDEGNKDYNEQFF. The chain is built from TRBV14 and TRBJ2-1; D remains ambiguous. Germline loops: CDR1 SGHDN, CDR2 FVKESK. This CDR3 region has 17 residues. The whole variable domain, filled in from reference TRBV14 and TRBJ2-1, reads EAGVTQFPSHSVIEKGQTVTLRCDPISGHDNLYWYRRVMGKEIKFLLHFVKESKQDESGMPNNRFLAERTGGTYSTLKVQPAELEDSGVYFCASIQDEGNKDYNEQFFGPGTRLTVL.

This clone was counted only a few times. A read error may be the cause here, since a much bigger clone is one base away. The final CDR3 position lacks the conserved phenylalanine or tryptophan, pointing to a likely read error. The chain employs TRBV6-1 and TRBJ2-7; 10 nucleotides align to TRBD1. Germline V gene data show CDR1 as MNHNS and CDR2 as SASEGT. CDR3 length: 15 residues. The CDR3: CVTLVGTGDSYEQYL. CDR3 nucleotides: TGTGTCACCCTGGTTGGGACAGGGGATTCCTACGAGCAGTACCTC.

This clone showed up many times. This chain uses TRBV30 with TRBJ2-2; D gene ambiguous. CDR1 GTSNPN and CDR2 SVGIG come from the germline V gene (reference sequence). The CDR3 consists of 16 residues. V lost 3 bases and J 5 bases, leaving 19 bases between the germline ends. This CDR3 reads CAWRVDYTGVTGELFF. DNA for the CDR3: TGTGCCTGGAGGGTCGATTACACTGGAGTGACCGGGGAGCTGTTTTTT.

This clone occurred a few times. The rearrangement joins TRBV27 to TRBJ1-1; a weak D match, TRBD1 (5 bases). Trimming removed 7 bases at V and 0 bases at J, with 12 bases between. CDR1 is MNHEY and CDR2 is SMNVEV in the germline V gene (reference sequence). CDR3 size: 14 residues. The CDR3 spells CASTPGPLNTEAFF. In nucleotides, the CDR3 is TGTGCCAGCACCCCGGGACCTCTGAACACTGAAGCTTTCTTT.

This chain joins TRBV5-5 and TRBJ2-7; D is unclear. The V and J ends lost 4 bases and 8 bases respectively, with 16 bases between them. This CDR3 comprises 13 residues. In germline, CDR1 is SGHKS, CDR2 YYEKEE (reference sequence). The DNA of the CDR3 is TGTGCCAGCAGCCTGGGTGGGCAGACGCAGCAGTACTTC. Amino acid sequence: CASSLGGQTQQYF. The full variable domain, completed using reference TRBV5-5 and TRBJ2-7, is DAGVTQSPTHLIKTRGQQVTLRCSPISGHKSVSWYQQVLGQGPQFIFQYYEKEERGRGNFPDRFSARQFPNYSSELNVNALLLGDSALYLCASSLGGQTQQYFGPGTRLTVT.

The V call is TRBV11-2, the J call TRBJ2-7, with TRBD2 matching over 11 bases. Germline lookup yields CDR1 SGHAT and CDR2 FQNNGV. This CDR3 is 15 amino acids long. V gave up 4 bases and J gave up 3 bases; unmatched junction bases: 5. CDR3 DNA sequence: TGTGCCAGCAGCTCCTTAGCGGGAGGGCTCTACGAGCAGTACTTC. Translation gives CASSSLAGGLYEQYF.